These 32 T cell receptor beta chains originate from one sample sequenced in a study of CD8+ T cells in alopecia areata. Documented treatment: oral pan-JAK inhibitor, 5-10 mg twice daily. Extracted RNA was reverse transcribed, and the resulting cDNA served as sequencing template. Clones were read by immunoSEQ multiplex PCR, and TCRdb kept only the in-frame ones, dropping some. The sample records about 160,000 clones, 65% being singletons. The source was CD4+ T cells sorted from blood, collected at week 4, from a patient treated with tofacitinib. These receptors were taken from a human donor with alopecia areata.

The CDR3 sequence: CASSFKAPPRGTDTQYF. DNA of the CDR3: TGTGCCAGCAGCTTTAAAGCCCCTCCCCGGGGCACAGATACGCAGTATTTT. The chain employs TRBV7-8 and TRBJ2-3; D not certain. The CDR3 has 17 residues. The germline V and J ends were trimmed by 3 bases and 1 base, with 17 bases remaining between them. CDR1 is SGHVS and CDR2 is FQNEAQ in the germline V gene. Based on the CDR3 plus reference TRBV7-8 and TRBJ2-3, the full variable domain is GAGVSQSPRYKVAKRGQDVALRCDPISGHVSLFWYQQALGQGPEFLTYFQNEAQLDKSGLPSDRFFAERPEGSVSTLKIQRTQQEDSAVYLCASSFKAPPRGTDTQYFGPGTRLTVL.

The genes are TRBV27 and TRBJ2-7; no definite D call. CDR1 MNHEY and CDR2 SMNVEV come from the germline V gene (reference sequence). This CDR3 is built from 13 residues. Deletions cut 2 bases from V and 1 base from J, with 6 bases between. In DNA form, the CDR3 reads TGTGCCAGCAGTTTAAGCAGATCCTACGAGCAGTACTTC. Protein product: CASSLSRSYEQYF.

There are a few counts of this clone. The chain couples TRBV29-1 to TRBJ2-5, with D hard to call. Trimming removed 3 bases at V and 4 bases at J, with 12 bases between. The CDR3 spans 13 residues. Germline loops: CDR1 SQVTM, CDR2 ANQGSEA. The DNA of the CDR3 is TGCAGCGTTGAGGCCAGTCCAGGAGAGACCCAGTACTTC. The encoded protein is CSVEASPGETQYF.

The chain joins TRBV30 to TRBJ1-2; the match to TRBD1 covers 8 bases. V trimming: 6 bases; J trimming: 6 bases; junction bases outside the gene matches: 9. CDR1 GTSNPN and CDR2 SVGIG come from the germline V gene (reference sequence). The CDR3 spans 13 residues. The CDR3 spells CACAPGGAHGYTF. CDR3 sequence (DNA): TGTGCCTGCGCCCCAGGGGGCGCCCATGGCTACACCTTC. The entire variable domain, with the rest obtained from reference TRBV30 and TRBJ1-2, is as follows: SQTIHQWPATLVQPVGSPLSLECTVEGTSNPNLYWYRQAAGRGLQLLFYSVGIGQISSEVPQNLSASRPQDRQFILSSKKLLLSDSGFYLCACAPGGAHGYTFGSGTRLTVV.

This clone appeared a few times. The chain is built from TRBV19 and TRBJ2-7; 8 bases align to TRBD1. The CDR3 consists of 16 residues. CDR1 LNHDA and CDR2 SQIVND come from the germline V gene (reference sequence). V dropped 4 bases and J dropped 5; count of bases not matched to a gene: 13. This chain's CDR3 is CASSRNRGQGVDEQYF. The CDR3 coding sequence is TGTGCCAGTAGTAGGAATAGAGGACAGGGTGTCGACGAGCAGTACTTC. Filled out from reference TRBV19 and TRBJ2-7, the complete variable domain reads DGGITQSPKYLFRKEGQNVTLSCEQNLNHDAMYWYRQDPGQGLRLIYYSQIVNDFQKGDIAEGYSVSREKKESFPLTVTSAQKNPTAFYLCASSRNRGQGVDEQYFGPGTRLTVT.

In its sample, this clone was seen a few times. The chain carries TRBV30 and TRBJ1-2; D is perhaps TRBD1 (6 bases). The V and J ends lost 3 bases and 6 bases respectively, with 11 bases between them. Germline lookup yields CDR1 GTSNPN and CDR2 SVGIG (reference sequence). The CDR3 covers 12 residues. CDR3 DNA: TGTGCCTGGAGACGGGGGGGCCATGGCTACACCTTC. It encodes CAWRRGGHGYTF.

This sequence joins TRBV4-1 and TRBJ1-1; unclear D gene. Germline CDR1 is MGHRA and CDR2 is YSYEKL. Trimming shortened V by 1 base and J by 6 bases, and 9 bases separated the two germline ends. The CDR3 is 13 amino acids. The DNA of the CDR3 is TGCGCCAGCAGCCAAGCGCCTTCACCTGAAGCTTTCTTT. Translation: CASSQAPSPEAFF.

This chain uses TRBV10-3 with TRBJ2-1, with 12 bases aligning to TRBD1. The germline V gene has CDR1 ENHRY and CDR2 SYGVKD. J gave up 9 bases and V 0 bases, and 6 bases lay outside the gene matches. This CDR3 is built from 16 residues. DNA for the CDR3: TGTGCCATCAGTGAGTCCTTCGGGACAGGGGGCCGTGAGCAGTTCTTC. Translated: CAISESFGTGGREQFF.

This chain uses TRBV30 with TRBJ2-2; a weak D match, TRBD1 (6 bases). This CDR3 spans 11 amino acids. Germline CDR1 GTSNPN, CDR2 SVGIG (reference sequence). Between the trimmed V and J ends, which lost 3 bases and 13 bases, there was a span of 12 bases. DNA for the CDR3: TGTGCCTGGAGGTACAGGGAAGGGCTGTTTTTT. Residues: CAWRYREGLFF.

This clone was detected once. V is TRBV5-1 and J is TRBJ2-5; 9 bases are shared with TRBD1. Looked up from germline, CDR1 is SGHRS and CDR2 is YFSETQ. The CDR3 totals 15 residues. Trimming took 0 bases from V and 5 from J; bases not matched to a gene: 5. The CDR3 loop reads CASSLAQGAQETQYF. In DNA form, the CDR3 reads TGCGCCAGCAGCTTGGCACAGGGGGCGCAGGAGACCCAGTACTTC.

This clone was observed a single time. V gene TRBV25-1 combines with J gene TRBJ2-5, with 11 positions matching TRBD1. Trimming took 8 bases from V and 4 from J; bases not matched to a gene: 6. The CDR3 runs to 14 residues. Germline-derived CDR1 and CDR2 are MGHDK and SYGVNS. Here the CDR3 reads CASSGTGGRETQYF. The CDR3 region has the DNA TGTGCCAGCTCCGGGACAGGGGGAAGAGAGACCCAGTACTTC.

This clone showed up just a few times. The chain combines TRBV4-2 with TRBJ2-7; D is possibly TRBD1 (7 bases). Germline values: CDR1 LGHNA, CDR2 YNFKEQ. The CDR3 is 14 residues long. V shed 0 bases and J shed 5 bases, with 11 bases lying between them. The DNA for the CDR3 is TGTGCCAGCAGCCAAGACAGGGGGGTAAACGAGCAGTACTTC. Its translation: CASSQDRGVNEQYF.

Comment on this clone: Different DNA sequences within this sample yield the same CDR3. This chain links TRBV6-5 with TRBJ1-4; no firm D call. The CDR3 spans 15 residues. Trimming took off 0 bases at V and 0 bases at J, with 5 bases between the two ends. Germline-derived CDR1 and CDR2 are MNHEY and SVGAGI. For the CDR3, the DNA is TGTGCCAGCAGTTACTCGGGTGCAACTAATGAAAAACTGTTTTTT. This codes for CASSYSGATNEKLFF.

The chain links TRBV5-1 to TRBJ1-1; D may be TRBD1 (6 bases). V shed 0 bases and J shed 2 bases, with 11 bases lying between them. Germline V gene sequence: CDR1 SGHRS, CDR2 YFSETQ. The CDR3 is made up of 15 amino acids. DNA for the CDR3: TGCGCCAGCAGCTTGGTGGGGGCCAAAAACACTGAAGCTTTCTTT. Translated, it gives CASSLVGAKNTEAFF.

The DNA of the CDR3 is TGCAGCGTCTCTTCCCCGGTCACAGATACGCAGTATTTT. This sequence encodes CSVSSPVTDTQYF. This rearrangement joins TRBV29-1 to TRBJ2-3; D call uncertain. V dropped 6 bases and J dropped 2 bases, with 12 bases sitting between them. From germline, CDR1 is SQVTM and CDR2 ANQGSEA. The CDR3 covers 13 residues.

V and J are TRBV6-6 and TRBJ2-7; 9 bases fit TRBD1. The CDR3 runs to 13 residues. The germline CDR1 and CDR2 sequences are MNHNY and SVGAGI (reference sequence). With V trimmed by 6 bases and J by 6 bases, 6 bases remained unmatched. DNA of the CDR3: TGTGCCAGCAGGGGGACAGGGCCCTCCGAGCAGTACTTC. This gives the protein CASRGTGPSEQYF.

The V call is TRBV7-2, the J call TRBJ2-7, with 9 nucleotides matching TRBD2. The germline V gene has CDR1 SGHTA and CDR2 FQGNSA. The CDR3 length is 15 residues. The trim removed 5 bases at V and 4 bases at J, leaving 9 bases unmatched. In nucleotides, the CDR3 is TGTGCCAGCAGCCTAAGGCTAGCGGGGCCATACGAGCAGTACTTC. It is translated as CASSLRLAGPYEQYF.

The chain carries TRBV28 and TRBJ2-3; D call uncertain. The CDR3 is 13 amino acids. V was trimmed by 1 base and J by 4 bases, leaving 6 bases between them. Per the germline V gene, CDR1 is MDHEN and CDR2 is SYDVKM. The CDR3 bases are TGTGCCAGCAGTTTATTGGGTGCAGATACGCAGTATTTT. This encodes CASSLLGADTQYF.

The chain employs TRBV28 and TRBJ2-7; maybe TRBD1 (5 bases). The CDR3 runs to 12 residues. From germline, CDR1 is MDHEN and CDR2 SYDVKM. The V gene lost 9 bases and the J gene lost 0 bases, with 9 bases spanning the gap. The CDR3 DNA reads TGTGCCAGTTCGACAGCCTCCTACGAGCAGTACTTC. The encoded protein is CASSTASYEQYF. The full variable domain, in which reference TRBV28 and TRBJ2-7 provide the parts outside the CDR3, is DVKVTQSSRYLVKRTGEKVFLECVQDMDHENMFWYRQDPGLGLRLIYFSYDVKMKEKGDIPEGYSVSREKKERFSLILESASTNQTSMYLCASSTASYEQYFGPGTRLTVT.

The CDR3 DNA reads TGCGCCAGCAGCCAAGACAGGGGTCATTCACCCCTCCACTTT. Translated: CASSQDRGHSPLHF. This chain connects TRBV4-3 to TRBJ1-6; a possible D gene is TRBD1 (6 bases). The germline CDR1 and CDR2 sequences are LGHNA and YSLEER. V lost 0 bases and J lost 8, with 8 bases in between. The CDR3 has 14 residues.

V is TRBV5-4 and J is TRBJ1-3; D gene uncertain. Germline V gene lookup returns CDR1 SGHNT and CDR2 YYREEE (reference sequence). The CDR3 spans 14 residues. The germline V and J ends were trimmed by 1 base and 8 bases, with 13 bases remaining between them. CDR3 nucleotide sequence: TGTGCCAGCAGCTTGATAGGACTCCAGGACACCATATATTTT. It codes for CASSLIGLQDTIYF.

This sequence joins TRBV11-2 and TRBJ2-7, with TRBD1 matching over 10 bases. Germline values: CDR1 SGHAT, CDR2 FQNNGV. V was pared by 8 bases and J by 9 bases, with 10 bases of the junction left unmatched. This CDR3 has 13 amino acids. As DNA, the CDR3 is TGTGCCAGCCGGGGGACAGGGGCTTATGGGCAGTACTTC. Translation gives CASRGTGAYGQYF. Looking up the rest from reference TRBV11-2 and TRBJ2-7 gives the full variable domain: EAGVAQSPRYKIIEKRQSVAFWCNPISGHATLYWYQQILGQGPKLLIQFQNNGVVDDSQLPKDRFSAERLKGVDSTLKIQPAKLEDSAVYLCASRGTGAYGQYFGPGTRLTVT.

The chain couples TRBV6-6 to TRBJ2-2; unclear D gene. V lost 7 bases, J lost 4 bases, and 13 bases lay in between. This CDR3 comprises 14 residues. CDR1 is MNHNY, CDR2 SVGAGI, per germline (reference sequence). The CDR3 DNA follows: TGTGCCAGCAACCTCGGATTTGGCACCGGGGAGCTGTTTTTT. This encodes CASNLGFGTGELFF.

The chain couples TRBV30 to TRBJ1-2; the D is unclear. The V gene's germline CDR1 is GTSNPN and CDR2 SVGIG (reference sequence). V dropped 2 bases and J dropped 8 bases, with 18 bases sitting between them. The CDR3 consists of 14 residues. CDR3 nucleotides: TGTGCCTGGAGTAACCACCGCTCCGGTGGAGGCTACACCTTC. Amino acids: CAWSNHRSGGGYTF.

This clone has just one count. The gene calls are TRBV4-2 and TRBJ2-7; no clear D gene. Trimming left V 0 bases short and J 4 bases short, with 13 bases between. The V gene's germline CDR1 is LGHNA and CDR2 YNFKEQ. This CDR3 has 15 residues. Here the CDR3 reads CASSQDSLGYYEQYF. In DNA, the CDR3 is TGTGCCAGCAGCCAAGATTCGTTGGGGTATTACGAGCAGTACTTC.

V gene TRBV30 combines with J gene TRBJ1-1; TRBD1 matches 8 bases. The CDR3 sequence is 13 residues long. V shed 8 bases, J shed 1 base, and the junction held 6 bases outside the gene matches. Germline V lookup: CDR1 GTSNPN, CDR2 SVGIG (reference sequence). Written as DNA, the CDR3 is TGTGCCCGCAGACAGGGGCGGAACACTGAAGCTTTCTTT. Translated, it gives CARRQGRNTEAFF.

The chain combines TRBV29-1 with TRBJ1-5; D may be TRBD1 (5 bases). The V gene's germline CDR1 is SQVTM and CDR2 ANQGSEA. CDR3 length: 13 residues. The V end lost 6 bases, the J end lost 1 base, and 10 bases lay between the germline ends. The CDR3 DNA sequence: TGCAGCGTCGGTGACAGCAGCAATCAGCCCCAGCATTTT. Encoded protein: CSVGDSSNQPQHF.

The V and J genes are TRBV15 and TRBJ2-5; TRBD2 matches at 8 bases. The junction had 2 bases not matched to a gene; V was cut back by 5 bases and J by 0 bases. Germline V gene lookup returns CDR1 LNHNV and CDR2 YYDKDF (reference sequence). The CDR3 consists of 14 residues. Here the CDR3 reads CATSGGGYQETQYF. In nucleotides, the CDR3 is TGTGCCACCAGCGGCGGGGGGTACCAAGAGACCCAGTACTTC.

This chain connects TRBV7-9 to TRBJ1-6; D uncertain. Germline assignment: CDR1 SEHNR and CDR2 FQNEAQ (reference sequence). Between the trimmed V and J ends, which lost 0 bases and 7 bases, there was a span of 13 bases. This CDR3 is built from 16 residues. The DNA of the CDR3 is TGTGCCAGCAGCTTAGCGACCGGGCCTCGGAATTCACCCCTCCACTTT. Amino acid sequence: CASSLATGPRNSPLHF.

The rearrangement links TRBV6-6 to TRBJ1-1; D is perhaps TRBD1 (5 bases). CDR1 and CDR2 (germline): MNHNY, SVGAGI (reference sequence). Deletions cut 3 bases from V and 1 base from J, with 12 bases between. This CDR3 has 15 residues. CDR3 in DNA: TGTGCCAGCAGTTATAGTGGGACGGGGAACACTGAAGCTTTCTTT. It encodes CASSYSGTGNTEAFF.

The chain uses TRBV5-4 and TRBJ1-6, with no clear D. CDR1 and CDR2 from the germline V gene are SGHNT and YYREEE (reference sequence). The ends were cut back, 4 bases at V and 8 bases at J, with 16 bases in the middle. This CDR3 region has 15 residues. This CDR3 is CASSQDLGQDSPLHF. For the CDR3, the DNA is TGTGCCAGCAGCCAAGATCTCGGGCAGGATTCACCCCTCCACTTT. The whole variable domain, remainder taken from reference TRBV5-4 and TRBJ1-6, is ETGVTQSPTHLIKTRGQQVTLRCSSQSGHNTVSWYQQALGQGPQFIFQYYREEENGRGNFPPRFSGLQFPNYSSELNVNALELDDSALYLCASSQDLGQDSPLHFGNGTRLTVT.

This chain connects TRBV7-8 to TRBJ2-5; maybe TRBD1 (5 bases). V lost 4 bases, J lost 1 base, and 10 bases lay in between. The CDR3 covers 14 residues. Germline V lookup: CDR1 SGHVS, CDR2 FQNEAQ. The CDR3 bases are TGTGCCAGCAGCTCGTGGACATTCCAAGAGACCCAGTACTTC. Translation: CASSSWTFQETQYF. Together with reference TRBV7-8 and TRBJ2-5, the CDR3 gives the full variable domain: GAGVSQSPRYKVAKRGQDVALRCDPISGHVSLFWYQQALGQGPEFLTYFQNEAQLDKSGLPSDRFFAERPEGSVSTLKIQRTQQEDSAVYLCASSSWTFQETQYFGPGTRLLVL.